Shown below are 28 T cell receptor beta chains from a single sample sequenced in a study of T-cell reconstitution after alpha-beta-depleted transplantation in children. TCRbeta library construction was performed incorporating unique molecular identifiers. TCRdb called the PCR reads again in MiXCR, with one record for every CDR3 protein. The sample consists of a few hundred thousand distinct CDR3 sequences, 27% of them appearing once. The source was PBMCs, collected before TCRalphabeta/CD19-depleted stem cell transplant. The receptors originated from a boy younger than two with Wiskott-Aldrich syndrome, due to receive a stem cell transplant.

The J gene is TRBJ1-5, the V gene TRBV12-3 or TRBV12-4; a possible D gene is TRBD1 (6 bases). The germline V and J ends were trimmed by 5 bases and 3 bases, with 17 bases remaining between them. The CDR3 sequence is 16 residues long. CDR3 DNA: TGTGCCAGCAGTGGGGTGGCGGGGGCGACCAATCAGCCCCAGCATTTT. Its translation is CASSGVAGATNQPQHF.

The chain recombines TRBV5-1 with TRBJ2-7, with D possibly TRBD1 on 6 matching bases. The germline CDR1 and CDR2 sequences are SGHRS and YFSETQ. The CDR3 spans 15 residues. Trimming left V 0 bases short and J 3 bases short, with 13 bases between. The chain's CDR3 is CASSLDYRELYEQYF. CDR3 bases: TGCGCCAGCAGCTTGGATTACAGGGAGCTCTACGAGCAGTACTTC. Full variable domain (rest looked up from reference TRBV5-1 and TRBJ2-7): KAGVTQTPRYLIKTRGQQVTLSCSPISGHRSVSWYQQTPGQGLQFLFEYFSETQRNKGNFPGRFSGRQFSNSRSEMNVSTLELGDSALYLCASSLDYRELYEQYFGPGTRLTVT.

This clonotype appeared a few times. This chain links TRBV20-1 with TRBJ2-7; D is unresolved. This CDR3 region has 12 residues. V dropped 3 bases and J dropped 2 bases, with 8 bases sitting between them. Germline V gives CDR1 DFQATT, CDR2 SNEGSKA (reference sequence). CDR3 sequence (DNA): TGCAGTGCTAGTGGCGGAGCCTACGAGCAGTACTTC. It translates to CSASGGAYEQYF.

This chain joins TRBV20-1 and TRBJ2-7; TRBD1 matches 7 bases. The CDR3 length is 12 residues. Trimming at V came to 6 bases and at J to 4 bases, leaving 6 bases not matched to a gene. Germline V gene lookup returns CDR1 DFQATT and CDR2 SNEGSKA (reference sequence). The CDR3 coding sequence is TGCAGTGCAGATAACAGGGGATACGAGCAGTACTTC. This codes for CSADNRGYEQYF.

This CDR3 reads CASRILLGSETQYF. In DNA, the CDR3 is TGTGCCAGCAGGATATTACTAGGGTCAGAGACCCAGTACTTC. This chain uses TRBV2 with TRBJ2-5; possible D gene TRBD2, 5 bases. The V gene lost 6 bases and the J gene lost 4 bases, with 15 bases spanning the gap. The CDR3 loop spans 14 amino acids. CDR1 is SNHLY and CDR2 is FYNNEI in the germline V gene.

This sequence joins TRBV28 and TRBJ2-1; 8 nucleotides match TRBD2. V lost 7 bases to trimming and J lost 9 bases; unmatched junction nucleotides: 8. The CDR3 covers 13 residues. Looked up from germline, CDR1 is MDHEN and CDR2 is SYDVKM. The CDR3 protein is CASTGTSYVEQFF. CDR3 nucleotide sequence: TGTGCCAGCACCGGGACTAGTTACGTTGAGCAGTTCTTC.

This clonotype has more than one count but fewer than ten. The chain employs TRBV20-1 and TRBJ2-3; D is undetermined. CDR1 and CDR2 from the germline V gene are DFQATT and SNEGSKA (reference sequence). With 4 bases removed from V and 2 bases from J, the gap between germline ends came to 10 bases. This CDR3 contains 13 residues. The CDR3 DNA follows: TGCAGTGCTACCCGACCAACCACAGATACGCAGTATTTT. This translates into CSATRPTTDTQYF.

The chain uses TRBV28 and TRBJ2-6, with 7 bases identical to TRBD1. Trimming cost V 5 bases and J 4 bases; bases outside gene matches: 5. Germline CDR1 reads MDHEN; CDR2 reads SYDVKM. The CDR3 is made up of 15 amino acids. The CDR3 nucleotides read TGTGCCAGCAGTCAACAGGGGACCGGGGCCAACGTCCTGACTTTC. Translation gives CASSQQGTGANVLTF.

This clonotype was detected ten times or more. The chain is built from TRBV5-1 and TRBJ1-2, with D perhaps TRBD1 (6 bases). The CDR3 has 12 residues. CDR1 and CDR2 from the germline V gene are SGHRS and YFSETQ. Trimming removed 3 bases from V and 3 bases from J, with 6 bases in between. The DNA of the CDR3 is TGCGCCAGCAGCTCAGGGGACTATGGCTACACCTTC. Protein sequence: CASSSGDYGYTF.

The chain has TRBV21-1 and TRBJ1-2. TRBV21-1 has pseudogene status. The CDR3 extends over 14 amino acids. In DNA, the CDR3 is TGTGCCAGCAGCAAAGCCGGTTCTGGGAGTGGCTACACCTTC. It yields the protein CASSKAGSGSGYTF.

This clonotype was seen more than once but under ten times. This sequence joins TRBV11-2 and TRBJ2-2; 7 nucleotides line up with TRBD2. The CDR3 has 16 residues. Losses at the gene ends were 1 base for V and 5 bases for J; bases not matched to a gene: 7. The V gene's germline CDR1 is SGHAT and CDR2 FQNNGV. The CDR3 loop is CASSLGGGSVTGELFF. Written as DNA, the CDR3 is TGTGCCAGCAGCTTAGGCGGCGGGAGCGTTACCGGGGAGCTGTTTTTT.

This clonotype was found a few times. The chain couples TRBV5-1 to TRBJ2-7, with D maybe TRBD2 (5 bases). CDR3 length: 13 amino acids. The germline CDR1 and CDR2 sequences are SGHRS and YFSETQ. Deletions cut 4 bases from V and 2 bases from J, with 10 bases between. In nucleotides, the CDR3 is TGCGCCAGCAGCGCCGGGATTACCTACGAGCAGTACTTC. Protein product: CASSAGITYEQYF.

The chain has TRBV20-1 and TRBJ1-2; 7 bases fit TRBD1. V lost 0 bases, J lost 2 bases, and 12 bases stayed unmatched. This CDR3 is 17 amino acids long. Germline assignment: CDR1 DFQATT and CDR2 SNEGSKA (reference sequence). In DNA form, the CDR3 reads TGCAGTGCTAGAGATGGAGGGGTAGGGGGCCCAAACTATGGCTACACCTTC. This sequence encodes CSARDGGVGGPNYGYTF.

This chain joins TRBV5-1 and TRBJ2-7; no clear D. The CDR3 length is 15 residues. Germline CDR1 SGHRS, CDR2 YFSETQ. Deletions cut 0 bases from V and 4 bases from J, with 14 bases between. The CDR3, as DNA: TGCGCCAGCAGCTTGGGGCCCCGGGCTGATTACGAGCAGTACTTC. It yields the protein CASSLGPRADYEQYF. The whole variable domain, filled in from reference TRBV5-1 and TRBJ2-7, reads KAGVTQTPRYLIKTRGQQVTLSCSPISGHRSVSWYQQTPGQGLQFLFEYFSETQRNKGNFPGRFSGRQFSNSRSEMNVSTLELGDSALYLCASSLGPRADYEQYFGPGTRLTVT.

This clonotype was detected ten times or more. The chain employs TRBV11-2 and TRBJ2-1, with 8 bases aligning to TRBD2. Per the germline V gene, CDR1 is SGHAT and CDR2 is FQNNGV. This CDR3 has 15 residues. V dropped 3 bases and J dropped 2; count of bases not matched to a gene: 3. CDR3 sequence reads: CASSLEGLAYNEQFF. Here the CDR3 DNA reads TGTGCCAGCAGCTTGGAGGGACTAGCCTACAATGAGCAGTTCTTC.

This clonotype was detected only once. This sequence joins TRBV28 and TRBJ1-3; D is undetermined. V gave up 6 bases and J gave up 0 bases, with 6 bases separating them. Germline CDR1 and CDR2: MDHEN and SYDVKM. This CDR3 is built from 13 residues. The CDR3 loop reads CASRTYSGNTIYF. CDR3 in DNA: TGTGCCAGCAGGACCTACTCTGGAAACACCATATATTTT.

J is TRBJ1-1 and V is TRBV7-2; tentative D call: TRBD1 (5 bases). CDR1 and CDR2 from the germline V gene are SGHTA and FQGNSA. V shed 5 bases and J shed 6 bases, with 16 bases lying between them. The CDR3 runs 14 residues. In nucleotides, the CDR3 is TGTGCCAGCAGCAGAACCCAGGGTACCCCTGAAGCTTTCTTT. This gives the protein CASSRTQGTPEAFF.

V gene TRBV27 combines with J gene TRBJ1-1; D remains ambiguous. This CDR3 has 15 amino acids. With 6 bases removed from V and 0 bases from J, the gap between germline ends came to 14 bases. Germline lookup yields CDR1 MNHEY and CDR2 SMNVEV (reference sequence). CDR3 DNA: TGTGCCAGCAGGAGGGCAGAGCTTTTGAACACTGAAGCTTTCTTT. Protein product: CASRRAELLNTEAFF.

The chain employs TRBV12-3 or TRBV12-4 and TRBJ1-2, with TRBD1 matching 9 bases. The ends lost 6 bases at V and 8 bases at J; junction bases unmatched: 16. This CDR3 is 16 amino acids long. The CDR3 bases are TGTGCCAGCAGACTACAGGGGGCGGTAAATCCCTACGGCTACACCTTC. Encoded protein: CASRLQGAVNPYGYTF.

The chain carries TRBV5-1 and TRBJ2-1; a possible D gene is TRBD2 (5 bases). Germline V gene data show CDR1 as SGHRS and CDR2 as YFSETQ. V was shortened by 5 bases and J by 7 bases, with 13 bases between the two germline ends. The CDR3 covers 13 residues. Here the CDR3 DNA reads TGCGCCAGCAGAAGCGGACCCCCGAATGAGCAGTTCTTC. It specifies CASRSGPPNEQFF.

The J gene is TRBJ2-7, the V gene TRBV10-3; D may be TRBD1 (6 bases). This CDR3 spans 14 amino acids. V was cut by 3 bases and J by 4 bases, with 13 bases left in between. Germline V gives CDR1 ENHRY, CDR2 SYGVKD. Here the CDR3 DNA reads TGTGCCATCAGTGACTACAGGGTAACGTACGAGCAGTACTTC. Residues: CAISDYRVTYEQYF.

Only a few counts were recorded for this clonotype. This chain joins TRBV5-1 and TRBJ2-7; D call uncertain. The CDR3 is 17 residues long. V lost 0 bases to trimming and J lost 0 bases, with 16 bases between them. CDR1 and CDR2 from the germline V gene are SGHRS and YFSETQ. The CDR3 DNA is TGCGCCAGCAGCTTGGGGAGCCCCGCAATGAGCTCCTACGAGCAGTACTTC. Its protein is CASSLGSPAMSSYEQYF.

The chain recombines TRBV5-1 with TRBJ2-7; 11 positions agree with TRBD2. The CDR3 spans 16 residues. The germline V gene encodes CDR1 SGHRS and CDR2 YFSETQ. Unmatched junction bases numbered 6, after V lost 0 bases and J lost 4 bases. The CDR3 region is CASSLALTSGRYEQYF. The CDR3 DNA follows: TGCGCCAGCAGCTTGGCCCTTACTAGCGGGAGATACGAGCAGTACTTC.

The J gene is TRBJ2-7, the V gene TRBV5-5, with a possible D match to TRBD2 (5 bases). The CDR3 spans 12 residues. Germline V gives CDR1 SGHKS, CDR2 YYEKEE (reference sequence). The V gene lost 7 bases and the J gene lost 0 bases, with 8 bases spanning the gap. This chain's CDR3 is CASGRVSYEQYF. CDR3 sequence (DNA): TGTGCCAGCGGGCGGGTCTCCTACGAGCAGTACTTC.

The rearrangement links TRBV4-1 to TRBJ2-1, with D tentatively TRBD1 (6 bases). This CDR3 spans 15 amino acids. Trimming removed 0 bases from V and 6 bases from J, with 12 bases in between. CDR1 and CDR2 from the germline V gene are MGHRA and YSYEKL. The CDR3 sequence is CASSQERTAINEQFF. The CDR3, as DNA: TGCGCCAGCAGCCAAGAAAGGACAGCCATCAATGAGCAGTTCTTC.

This clonotype was detected only a few times. The J gene is TRBJ2-1, the V gene TRBV19; D is unresolved. This CDR3 is 15 amino acids long. CDR1 and CDR2 from the germline V gene are LNHDA and SQIVND (reference sequence). V lost 3 bases and J lost 1, with 10 bases in between. Here the CDR3 DNA reads TGTGCCAGTAGTATCGGCCAGATTTCCTACAATGAGCAGTTCTTC. Translated, it gives CASSIGQISYNEQFF.

This clonotype was seen a few times. This sequence joins TRBV2 and TRBJ2-6; D might be TRBD2 (5 bases). V lost 8 bases, J lost 2 bases, and 10 bases lay in between. Germline V gene sequence: CDR1 SNHLY, CDR2 FYNNEI. The CDR3 has 14 residues. As DNA, the CDR3 is TGTGCCAGCGAGGAGGACGCTGGGGCCAACGTCCTGACTTTC. Translating gives CASEEDAGANVLTF.

This clonotype was seen more than once but under ten times. This chain joins TRBV20-1 and TRBJ1-1; 9 bases match TRBD1. This CDR3 region has 14 residues. The J segment lost 6 bases and the V segment lost 6 bases, leaving 11 bases of the junction unmatched. Germline V gene lookup returns CDR1 DFQATT and CDR2 SNEGSKA (reference sequence). This CDR3 reads CSASEQGAGAEAFF. DNA of the CDR3: TGCAGTGCCAGCGAACAGGGGGCCGGAGCTGAAGCTTTCTTT.